The rows below give T cell receptor beta chains drawn from one sample of a study of blood T cell repertoires in COVID-19. Using immunoSEQ multiplex PCR, the repertoire was profiled, and TCRdb retains in-frame clones only, with some absent. In the table there are about 160,000 clones, approximately 82% of which are singletons. Sequencing was performed on peripheral blood. Receptors were obtained from a woman aged 40-49 years with COVID-19, enrolled during active disease. CDR3s include the opening cysteine and the closing phenylalanine or tryptophan. D genes are given only for firm matches. Size is omitted from some rows. Given values are once, few, many or a class for expanded clones.

clone_size: -; d_call: TRBD1; j_call: TRBJ1-2; v_call: TRBV28; cdr3_aa: CASSFYGTGNGYTF; cdr3_nt: TGTGCCAGCAGTTTTTATGGGACAGGGAATGGCTACACCTTC
clone_size: -; d_call: -; j_call: TRBJ1-2; v_call: TRBV12-3/TRBV12-4; cdr3_aa: CASSSGDGGYTF; cdr3_nt: TGTGCCAGCAGTTCAGGGGATGGCGGCTACACCTTC
clone_size: -; d_call: TRBD2; j_call: TRBJ2-1; v_call: TRBV5-1; cdr3_aa: CASSLRLAGTYNEQFF; cdr3_nt: TGCGCCAGCAGCTTGCGTCTAGCGGGGACCTACAATGAGCAGTTCTTC
clone_size: -; d_call: -; j_call: TRBJ1-3; v_call: TRBV6-1; cdr3_aa: CASSDGLGNTIYF; cdr3_nt: TGTGCCAGCAGTGACGGGTTGGGAAACACCATATATTTT
clone_size: -; d_call: -; j_call: TRBJ2-5; v_call: TRBV5-4; cdr3_aa: CASSFYSSGGTQYF; cdr3_nt: TGTGCCAGCAGCTTCTACTCTTCCGGGGGGACCCAGTACTTC
clone_size: -; d_call: -; j_call: TRBJ1-2; v_call: TRBV6-6; cdr3_aa: CASSYSSGTVDRYTF; cdr3_nt: TGTGCCAGCAGTTACTCGAGTGGGACTGTTGATCGCTACACCTTC
clone_size: few; d_call: -; j_call: TRBJ2-1; v_call: TRBV6-5; cdr3_aa: CASGSQPHEQFF; cdr3_nt: TGTGCCAGCGGCTCACAACCCCATGAGCAGTTCTTC
clone_size: once; d_call: -; j_call: TRBJ2-3; v_call: TRBV6-2/TRBV6-3; cdr3_aa: CASRPHYGDGDTQYF; cdr3_nt: TGTGCCAGCAGGCCTCACTACGGAGACGGAGATACGCAGTATTTT
clone_size: -; d_call: TRBD2; j_call: TRBJ2-1; v_call: TRBV9; cdr3_aa: CASSGYGTSGMDEQFF; cdr3_nt: TGTGCCAGCAGCGGGTACGGGACTAGCGGGATGGATGAGCAGTTCTTC
clone_size: -; d_call: TRBD2; j_call: TRBJ2-2; v_call: TRBV20-1; cdr3_aa: CSASRVTSGRAVGELFF; cdr3_nt: TGCAGTGCTAGTCGGGTCACTAGCGGGAGGGCCGTCGGGGAGCTGTTTTTT
clone_size: -; d_call: TRBD1; j_call: TRBJ1-3; v_call: TRBV6-5; cdr3_aa: CASSYRGLGNTIYF; cdr3_nt: TGTGCCAGCAGTTACAGGGGGCTGGGGAACACCATATATTTT